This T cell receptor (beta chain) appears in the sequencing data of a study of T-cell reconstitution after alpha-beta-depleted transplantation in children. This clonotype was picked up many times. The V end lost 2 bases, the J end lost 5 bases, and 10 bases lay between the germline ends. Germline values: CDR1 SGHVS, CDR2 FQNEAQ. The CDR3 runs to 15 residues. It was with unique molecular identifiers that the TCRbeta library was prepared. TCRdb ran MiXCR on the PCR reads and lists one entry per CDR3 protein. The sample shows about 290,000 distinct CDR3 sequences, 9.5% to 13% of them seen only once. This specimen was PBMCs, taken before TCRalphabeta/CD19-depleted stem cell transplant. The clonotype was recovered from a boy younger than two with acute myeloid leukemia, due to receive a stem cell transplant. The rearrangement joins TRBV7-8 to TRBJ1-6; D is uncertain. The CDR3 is CASSLIFTNNSPLHF. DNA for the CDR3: TGTGCCAGCAGCTTAATTTTTACTAATAATTCACCCCTCCACTTT. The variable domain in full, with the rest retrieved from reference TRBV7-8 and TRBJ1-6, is GAGVSQSPRYKVAKRGQDVALRCDPISGHVSLFWYQQALGQGPEFLTYFQNEAQLDKSGLPSDRFFAERPEGSVSTLKIQRTQQEDSAVYLCASSLIFTNNSPLHFGNGTRLTVT.